This T cell receptor (beta chain) was retrieved from a study of neurological immune-mediated disorders. V was clipped by 6 bases and J by 4 bases; unmatched bases: 8. CDR1 is MDHEN and CDR2 is SYDVKM in the germline V gene. This CDR3 is built from 15 residues. This clonotype was picked up many times. A read error may explain this, as a much larger clone is one base away. Using its own MiXCR run on the 5' RACE reads, TCRdb lists one record per CDR3 protein. The repertoire holds 80,000 to 100,000 distinct CDR3 sequences, with under 4.5% as singletons. Sequences were obtained from PBMCs. The TCR originated in a woman aged 45-60 years with multiple sclerosis. The J gene is TRBJ2-3, the V gene TRBV28; 9 bases map to TRBD1. CDR3 sequence reads: CASRPDRGSSDTQYF. The CDR3, as DNA: TGTGCCAGCAGACCGGACAGGGGCAGCTCAGATACGCAGTATTTT.